This T cell receptor (beta chain) came from a study of T cells in women clearing cervical HPV infection. Per the germline V gene, CDR1 is DFQATT and CDR2 is SNEGSKA (reference sequence). The CDR3 contains 15 residues. V was pared by 3 bases and J by 6 bases, with 21 bases between. Of note for this clone: The missing CDR3 end, 3 residues past where the read stops, is filled in from the germline J gene.

This table comes from immunoSEQ multiplex PCR, and its TCRdb copy is limited to in-frame clones, with some not included. This table holds more than 45,000 clones. The sample consisted of blood buffy coat. This chain connects TRBV20-1 to TRBJ2-7, with a possible D match to TRBD1 (7 bases). The TCR comes from a woman between 18 and 70 years old with a cervical HPV16 infection that either progressed to CIN3+ or cleared (not recorded which). The CDR3 here is CSARIHQGGSGEQYF. The sequenced part of the CDR3 DNA is TGCAGTGCTAGGATTCATCAGGGGGGTTCGGGCGAG.